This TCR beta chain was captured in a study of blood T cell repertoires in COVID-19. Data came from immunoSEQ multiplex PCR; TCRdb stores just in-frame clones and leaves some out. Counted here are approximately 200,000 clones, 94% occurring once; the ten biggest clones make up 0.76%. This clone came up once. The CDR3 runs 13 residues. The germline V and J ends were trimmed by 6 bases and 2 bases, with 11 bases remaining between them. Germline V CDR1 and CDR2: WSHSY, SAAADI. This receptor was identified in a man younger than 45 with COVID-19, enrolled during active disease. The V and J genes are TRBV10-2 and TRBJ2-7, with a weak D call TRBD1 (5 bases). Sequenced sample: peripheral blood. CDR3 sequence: CASSDQGTYEQYF. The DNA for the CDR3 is TGCGCCAGCAGCGACCAGGGAACCTACGAGCAGTACTTC.